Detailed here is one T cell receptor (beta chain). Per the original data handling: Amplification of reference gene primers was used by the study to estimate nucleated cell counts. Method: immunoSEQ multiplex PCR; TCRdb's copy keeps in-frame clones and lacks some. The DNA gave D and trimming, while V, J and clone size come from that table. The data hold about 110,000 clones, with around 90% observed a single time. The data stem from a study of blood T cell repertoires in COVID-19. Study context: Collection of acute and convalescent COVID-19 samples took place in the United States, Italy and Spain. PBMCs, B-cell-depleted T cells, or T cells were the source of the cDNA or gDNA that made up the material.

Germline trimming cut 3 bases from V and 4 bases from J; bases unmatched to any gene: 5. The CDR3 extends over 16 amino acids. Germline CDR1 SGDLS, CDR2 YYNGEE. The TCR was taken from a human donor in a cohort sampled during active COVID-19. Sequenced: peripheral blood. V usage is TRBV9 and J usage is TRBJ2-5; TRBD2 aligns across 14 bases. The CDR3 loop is CASSAGGLAGVETQYF. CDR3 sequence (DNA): TGTGCCAGCAGCGCGGGGGGACTAGCGGGAGTAGAGACCCAGTACTTC. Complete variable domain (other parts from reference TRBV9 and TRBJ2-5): DSGVTQTPKHLITATGQRVTLRCSPRSGDLSVYWYQQSLDQGLQFLIQYYNGEERAKGNILERFSAQQFPDLHSELNLSSLELGDSALYFCASSAGGLAGVETQYFGPGTRLLVL.